These 24 T cell receptor beta chains came from one sample sequenced in a study of cytomegalovirus exposure and HLA in healthy donors. This table comes from immunoSEQ multiplex PCR, and its TCRdb copy is limited to in-frame clones, with some not included. The sample consists of 43,000 or so clones, roughly nine tenths of them appearing once. Material for sequencing was PBMCs. Source of these receptors: a man younger than 35 in good health and CMV-seronegative.

The DNA of the CDR3 is TGTGCCAGCAGCCAACTAGTTTCCACCACAGATACGCAGTATTTT. The encoded protein is CASSQLVSTTDTQYF. The chain uses TRBV11-2 and TRBJ2-3, with D possibly TRBD2 on 5 matching bases. Deletions cut 5 bases from V and 2 bases from J, with 14 bases between. The CDR3 is 15 amino acids. Germline CDR1 SGHAT, CDR2 FQNNGV.

The V gene is TRBV27, the J gene TRBJ1-5, with a weak D call TRBD1 (6 bases). Per the germline V gene, CDR1 is MNHEY and CDR2 is SMNVEV (reference sequence). Deletions cut 6 bases from V and 4 bases from J, with 13 bases between. The CDR3 loop spans 14 amino acids. The CDR3 sequence is CASRPGRGNQPQHF. Here the CDR3 DNA reads TGTGCCAGCAGACCCGGCAGGGGAAATCAGCCCCAGCATTTT.

This clone was seen once. The chain joins TRBV28 to TRBJ1-1; D is unresolved. Germline CDR1 MDHEN, CDR2 SYDVKM. Between the trimmed V and J ends, which lost 4 bases and 4 bases, there was a span of 4 bases. The CDR3 runs to 11 residues. The DNA of the CDR3 is TGTGCCAGCAGTTCGTCCACTGAAGCTTTCTTT. This sequence encodes CASSSSTEAFF.

The chain is built from TRBV11-2 and TRBJ2-5; 11 positions match TRBD2. V gave up 5 bases and J gave up 5 bases; unmatched junction bases: 16. This CDR3 is built from 18 residues. CDR1 SGHAT and CDR2 FQNNGV come from the germline V gene. CDR3 in amino acids: CASSEHTLAGGPRETQYF. CDR3 coding DNA: TGTGCCAGCAGCGAACATACCTTAGCGGGGGGGCCCCGGGAGACCCAGTACTTC.

The J gene is TRBJ2-1, the V gene TRBV2; TRBD1 matches at 10 bases. Germline CDR1 and CDR2: SNHLY and FYNNEI. Trimming took 3 bases from V and 7 from J; bases not matched to a gene: 6. This CDR3 region has 15 residues. The CDR3 sequence: CASSDQGQGMNEQFF. In DNA form, the CDR3 reads TGTGCCAGCAGTGACCAGGGACAGGGGATGAATGAGCAGTTCTTC.

This chain uses TRBV7-9 with TRBJ2-7; the D gene is possibly TRBD1 (6 bases). Germline values: CDR1 SEHNR, CDR2 FQNEAQ (reference sequence). Between the trimmed V and J ends, which lost 5 bases and 2 bases, there was a span of 13 bases. CDR3 size: 14 residues. The CDR3 sequence is CASSPPGHPYEQYF. The CDR3 nucleotides are TGTGCCAGCAGCCCCCCGGGACACCCCTACGAGCAGTACTTC.

The CDR3 is CASSLGLAGGQETQYF. The CDR3 nucleotides read TGTGCCAGCAGTCTCGGACTAGCGGGAGGTCAAGAGACCCAGTACTTC. The V call is TRBV2, the J call TRBJ2-5; 14 bases line up with TRBD2. The length of the CDR3 is 16 residues. With V trimmed by 5 bases and J by 2 bases, 4 bases remained unmatched. Germline CDR1 is SNHLY and CDR2 is FYNNEI.

V is TRBV18 and J is TRBJ2-7; tentatively, D is TRBD1 (5 bases). Trimming removed 5 bases at V and 4 bases at J, with 9 bases between. Germline values: CDR1 KGHSH, CDR2 LQKENI. The CDR3 sequence is 12 residues long. The chain's CDR3 is CASSNQGYEQYF. The CDR3 coding sequence is TGTGCCAGCTCAAATCAGGGTTACGAGCAGTACTTC. The whole variable domain, filled in from reference TRBV18 and TRBJ2-7, reads NAGVMQNPRHLVRRRGQEARLRCSPMKGHSHVYWYRQLPEEGLKFMVYLQKENIIDESGMPKERFSAEFPKEGPSILRIQQVVRGDSAAYFCASSNQGYEQYFGPGTRLTVT.

The J gene is TRBJ1-3, the V gene TRBV6-6; D possibly corresponds to TRBD1 (5 bases). The CDR3 consists of 15 residues. The germline V gene has CDR1 MNHNY and CDR2 SVGAGI (reference sequence). With 6 bases removed from V and 2 bases from J, the gap between germline ends came to 14 bases. The CDR3 sequence: CASSAVRGTGNTIYF. For the CDR3, the DNA is TGTGCCAGCAGCGCGGTACGGGGGACTGGAAACACCATATATTTT.

The gene calls are TRBV18 and TRBJ2-7; D gene ambiguous. Per germline, CDR1 KGHSH and CDR2 LQKENI. There are 13 residues in the CDR3. V lost 2 bases, J lost 5 bases, and 10 bases lay in between. Here the CDR3 reads CASSPGLVHEQYF. Here the CDR3 DNA reads TGTGCCAGCTCACCAGGGCTTGTCCACGAGCAGTACTTC.

This chain links TRBV11-3 with TRBJ2-1; 14 bases match TRBD2. The trim removed 4 bases at V and 1 base at J, leaving 9 bases unmatched. CDR1 is SGHNT, CDR2 YENEEA, per germline. This CDR3 spans 19 amino acids. CDR3 nucleotides: TGTGCCAGCAGCTCGCCGACTAGCGGGGGGGATTCATCCTACAATGAGCAGTTCTTC. Its translation is CASSSPTSGGDSSYNEQFF.

The chain carries TRBV7-9 and TRBJ1-1; TRBD1 aligns across 8 bases. V lost 2 bases to trimming and J lost 6 bases; unmatched junction nucleotides: 5. Germline assignment: CDR1 SEHNR and CDR2 FQNEAQ (reference sequence). The CDR3 runs to 14 residues. CDR3 region: CASSLTGGGPEAFF. CDR3 nucleotide sequence: TGTGCCAGCAGCTTAACAGGGGGGGGACCTGAAGCTTTCTTT.

In this sample, this clone turned up once. The genes are TRBV7-2 and TRBJ2-4; TRBD1 matches 7 bases. Losses at the gene ends were 4 bases for V and 7 bases for J; bases not matched to a gene: 16. Germline V gene data show CDR1 as SGHTA and CDR2 as FQGNSA. CDR3 length: 17 amino acids. Written as DNA, the CDR3 is TGTGCCAGCAGCTCTCCGGGACAGTGGGACCCAGGGAACATTCAGTACTTC. This encodes CASSSPGQWDPGNIQYF. The full variable domain, with the rest looked up from reference TRBV7-2 and TRBJ2-4, is GAGVSQSPSNKVTEKGKDVELRCDPISGHTALYWYRQSLGQGLEFLIYFQGNSAPDKSGLPSDRFSAERTGGSVSTLTIQRTQQEDSAVYLCASSSPGQWDPGNIQYFGAGTRLSVL.

DNA of the CDR3: TGTGCCAGCAGCCAAGGGGCAGGGGGCCAATACAATGAGCAGTTCTTC. This codes for CASSQGAGGQYNEQFF. The genes are TRBV4-2 and TRBJ2-1; 8 bases map to TRBD1. This CDR3 has 16 residues. Trimming at V came to 1 base and at J to 4 bases, leaving 6 bases not matched to a gene. Germline CDR1 and CDR2: LGHNA and YNFKEQ.

The chain recombines TRBV28 with TRBJ2-4; 7 bases match TRBD1. The V gene end was trimmed by 8 bases and the J gene end by 2 bases; junction bases not matched to a gene: 15. This CDR3 spans 17 amino acids. Germline V CDR1 and CDR2: MDHEN, SYDVKM. CDR3 in amino acids: CASRRLPTGLPKNIQYF. CDR3 DNA sequence: TGTGCCAGCCGCCGACTCCCGACAGGGTTACCCAAAAACATTCAGTACTTC.

The chain uses TRBV5-1 and TRBJ2-5; 8 nucleotides agree with TRBD1. This CDR3 contains 14 residues. Trimming took 3 bases from V and 4 from J; bases not matched to a gene: 5. The germline CDR1 and CDR2 sequences are SGHRS and YFSETQ. Written as DNA, the CDR3 is TGCGCCAGCAGCTCAGGACAGGGTCTAGAGACCCAGTACTTC. Its protein is CASSSGQGLETQYF.

Only one count was recorded for this clone. Written as DNA, the CDR3 is TGTGCCAGCAGCGAGGGTCGAGGGTGGAGACAAGAGACCCAGTACTTC. It codes for CASSEGRGWRQETQYF. V usage is TRBV9 and J usage is TRBJ2-5, with D perhaps matching TRBD2 (5 bases). Germline CDR1 reads SGDLS; CDR2 reads YYNGEE. CDR3 length equals 16 residues. The germline V and J ends were trimmed by 3 bases and 2 bases, with 17 bases remaining between them.

The chain carries TRBV19 and TRBJ2-6; 8 nucleotides match TRBD2. V gave up 7 bases and J gave up 1 base; unmatched junction bases: 9. The CDR3 is made up of 17 amino acids. From germline, CDR1 is LNHDA and CDR2 SQIVND (reference sequence). Here the CDR3 reads CASKSAGGQSGANVLTF. The CDR3 DNA reads TGTGCCAGTAAGAGCGCGGGGGGCCAGTCTGGGGCCAACGTCCTGACTTTC.

The chain recombines TRBV14 with TRBJ2-1, with 13 bases aligning to TRBD2. V shed 1 base and J 9 bases; nucleotides not matched to a gene: 3. This CDR3 is built from 15 residues. CDR1 and CDR2 from the germline V gene are SGHDN and FVKESK. The CDR3 spells CASSQALAGGGEQFF. The CDR3 DNA reads as TGTGCCAGCAGCCAAGCACTAGCGGGGGGGGGTGAGCAGTTCTTC.

The chain is built from TRBV2 and TRBJ1-2; D may be TRBD1 (6 bases). The CDR3 covers 16 residues. Trimming left V 0 bases short and J 8 bases short, with 19 bases between. Germline CDR1 and CDR2: SNHLY and FYNNEI. CDR3 nucleotides: TGTGCCAGCAGTGAAGCGCTTCCGGGGGGGCTAAGCGGCTACACCTTC. It yields the protein CASSEALPGGLSGYTF.

The chain combines TRBV11-2 with TRBJ2-7; possibly TRBD2 for D (5 bases). Germline V gene lookup returns CDR1 SGHAT and CDR2 FQNNGV. The CDR3 totals 15 residues. V was trimmed by 0 bases and J by 2 bases, leaving 11 bases between them. The CDR3: CASSLDRGLAYEQYF. CDR3 DNA sequence: TGTGCCAGCAGCTTAGATCGGGGTTTAGCCTACGAGCAGTACTTC.

The chain joins TRBV7-9 to TRBJ1-5, with 8 bases that match TRBD1. The V and J ends lost 5 bases and 1 base, in that order; junction bases with no gene match: 10. CDR1 and CDR2 from the germline V gene are SEHNR and FQNEAQ (reference sequence). This CDR3 has 17 residues. DNA of the CDR3: TGTGCCAGCAGCCACCCAGGGGGCGGAAACAGCAATCAGCCCCAGCATTTT. Translation: CASSHPGGGNSNQPQHF.

The genes are TRBV7-3 and TRBJ2-3, with 7 bases fitting TRBD1. The CDR3 runs to 15 residues. V shed 4 bases and J 3 bases; nucleotides not matched to a gene: 7. Germline-derived CDR1 and CDR2 are SGHTA and FQGTGA. The CDR3 sequence is CASSSQGLGTDTQYF. The CDR3 coding sequence is TGTGCCAGCAGCTCACAGGGGCTGGGTACAGATACGCAGTATTTT.

V usage is TRBV6-5 and J usage is TRBJ1-5; D is undetermined. Trimming stripped 2 bases from V and 2 bases from J, with 7 bases between. The CDR3 loop spans 14 amino acids. CDR1 is MNHEY and CDR2 is SVGAGI in the germline V gene. The CDR3 is CASSYRQGNQPQHF. As DNA, the CDR3 is TGTGCCAGCAGTTACAGGCAGGGCAATCAGCCCCAGCATTTT.